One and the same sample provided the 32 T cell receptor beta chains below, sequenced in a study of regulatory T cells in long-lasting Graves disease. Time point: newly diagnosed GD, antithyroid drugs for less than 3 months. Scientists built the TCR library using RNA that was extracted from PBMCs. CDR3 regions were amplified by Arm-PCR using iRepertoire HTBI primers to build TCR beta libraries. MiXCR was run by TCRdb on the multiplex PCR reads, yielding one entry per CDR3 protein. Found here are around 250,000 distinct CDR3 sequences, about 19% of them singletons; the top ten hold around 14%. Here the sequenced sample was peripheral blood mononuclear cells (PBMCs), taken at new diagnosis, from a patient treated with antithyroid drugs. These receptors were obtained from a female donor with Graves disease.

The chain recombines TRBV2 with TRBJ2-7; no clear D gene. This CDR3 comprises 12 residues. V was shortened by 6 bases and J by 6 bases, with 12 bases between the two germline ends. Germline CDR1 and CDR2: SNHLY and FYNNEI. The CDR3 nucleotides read TGTGCCAGCAGCCGTACAGTGGCCGAGCAGTACTTC. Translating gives CASSRTVAEQYF.

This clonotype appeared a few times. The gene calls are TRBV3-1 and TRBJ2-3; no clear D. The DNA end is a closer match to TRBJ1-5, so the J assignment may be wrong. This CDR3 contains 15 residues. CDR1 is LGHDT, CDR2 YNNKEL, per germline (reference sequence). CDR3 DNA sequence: TGTGCCAGCAGCCAAGATATAGCGGAGAGAAATACGCAGCATTTT. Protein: CASSQDIAERNTQHF.

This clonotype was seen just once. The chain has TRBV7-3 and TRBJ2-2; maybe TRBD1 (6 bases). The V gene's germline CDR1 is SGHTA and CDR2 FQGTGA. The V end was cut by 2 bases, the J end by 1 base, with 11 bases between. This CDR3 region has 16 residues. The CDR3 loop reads CASSLFPRGNTGELFF. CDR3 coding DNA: TGTGCCAGCAGCTTATTCCCCAGGGGGAACACCGGGGAGCTGTTTTTT.

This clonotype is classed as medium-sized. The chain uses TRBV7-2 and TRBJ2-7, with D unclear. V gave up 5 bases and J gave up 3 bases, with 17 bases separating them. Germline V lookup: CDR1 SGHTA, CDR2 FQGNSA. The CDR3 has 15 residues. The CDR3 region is CASSTRTASGYEQYF. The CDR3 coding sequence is TGTGCCAGCAGCACCCGGACCGCCTCGGGCTACGAGCAGTACTTC.

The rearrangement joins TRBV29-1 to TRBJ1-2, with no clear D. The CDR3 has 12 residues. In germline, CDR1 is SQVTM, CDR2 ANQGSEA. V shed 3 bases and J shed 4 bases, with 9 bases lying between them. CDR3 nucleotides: TGCAGCGTTGAGGACCGGGCCTATGGCTACACCTTC. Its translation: CSVEDRAYGYTF. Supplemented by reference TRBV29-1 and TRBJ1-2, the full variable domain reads SAVISQKPSRDICQRGTSLTIQCQVDSQVTMMFWYRQQPGQSLTLIATANQGSEATYESGFVIDKFPISRPNLTFSTLTVSNMSPEDSSIYLCSVEDRAYGYTFGSGTRLTVV.

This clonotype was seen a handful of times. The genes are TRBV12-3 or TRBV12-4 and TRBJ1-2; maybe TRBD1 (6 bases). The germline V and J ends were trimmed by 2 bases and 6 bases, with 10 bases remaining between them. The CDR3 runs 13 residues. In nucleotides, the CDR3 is TGTGCCAGCAGTTTAAGGGCAGGGGATGGCTACACCTTC. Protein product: CASSLRAGDGYTF.

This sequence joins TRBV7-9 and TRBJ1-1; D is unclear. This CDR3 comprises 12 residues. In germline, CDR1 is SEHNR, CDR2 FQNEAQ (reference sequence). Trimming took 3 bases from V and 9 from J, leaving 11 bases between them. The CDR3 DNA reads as TGTGCCAGCAGCTTGCTGTTCAATAAAGCTTTCTTT. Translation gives CASSLLFNKAFF.

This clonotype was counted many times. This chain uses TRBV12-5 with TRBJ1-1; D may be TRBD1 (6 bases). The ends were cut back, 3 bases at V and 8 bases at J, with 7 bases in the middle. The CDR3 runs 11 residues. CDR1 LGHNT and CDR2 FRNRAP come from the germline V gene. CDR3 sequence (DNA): TGTGCTAGTGGTTTAGACAGGGAAGCTTTCTTT. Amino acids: CASGLDREAFF.

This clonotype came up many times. The CDR3 reads CSASLAGDRASYEQYF. The CDR3 region has the DNA TGCAGTGCCAGCCTGGCCGGGGACAGGGCCTCCTACGAGCAGTACTTC. This chain links TRBV20-1 with TRBJ2-7, with 9 bases matching TRBD1. CDR1 is DFQATT and CDR2 is SNEGSKA in the germline V gene (reference sequence). Germline trimming cut 6 bases from V and 0 bases from J; bases unmatched to any gene: 12. The CDR3 has 16 amino acids.

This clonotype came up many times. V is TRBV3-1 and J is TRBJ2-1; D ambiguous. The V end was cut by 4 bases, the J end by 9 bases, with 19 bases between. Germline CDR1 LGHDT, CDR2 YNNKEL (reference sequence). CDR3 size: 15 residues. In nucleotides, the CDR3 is TGTGCCAGCAGCCCCAGCTCTGCCCCTCGCGGTGAGCAGTTCTTC. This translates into CASSPSSAPRGEQFF.

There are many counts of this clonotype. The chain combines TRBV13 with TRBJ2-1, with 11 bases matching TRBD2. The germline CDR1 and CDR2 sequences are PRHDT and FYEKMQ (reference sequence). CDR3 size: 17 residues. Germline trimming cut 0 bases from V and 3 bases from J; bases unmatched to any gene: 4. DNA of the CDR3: TGTGCCAGCAGCTTAGGGGGGACTAGCGGAATCTACAATGAGCAGTTCTTC. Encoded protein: CASSLGGTSGIYNEQFF.

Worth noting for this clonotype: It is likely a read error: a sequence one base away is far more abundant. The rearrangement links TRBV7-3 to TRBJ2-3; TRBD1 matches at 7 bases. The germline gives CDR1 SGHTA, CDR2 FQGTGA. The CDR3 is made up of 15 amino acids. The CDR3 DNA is TGTGCCAGCCGGAACCTAGGGGGCTTAGCAGATGCGCAGTATTTT. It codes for CASRNLGGLADAQYF.

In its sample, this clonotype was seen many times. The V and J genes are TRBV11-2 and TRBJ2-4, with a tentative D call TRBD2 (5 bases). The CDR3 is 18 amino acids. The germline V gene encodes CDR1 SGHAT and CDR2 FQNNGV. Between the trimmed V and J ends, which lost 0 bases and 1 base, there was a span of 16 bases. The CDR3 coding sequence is TGTGCCAGCAGCTTAGAAGTTATGTTTAAGCGGGCCAAAAACATTCAGTACTTC. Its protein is CASSLEVMFKRAKNIQYF.

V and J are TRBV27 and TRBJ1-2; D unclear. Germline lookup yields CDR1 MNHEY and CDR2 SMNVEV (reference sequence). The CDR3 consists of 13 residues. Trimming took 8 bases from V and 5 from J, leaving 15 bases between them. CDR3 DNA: TGTGCCAGCGGCGTGGCCGCGATATATGGCTACACCTTC. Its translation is CASGVAAIYGYTF.

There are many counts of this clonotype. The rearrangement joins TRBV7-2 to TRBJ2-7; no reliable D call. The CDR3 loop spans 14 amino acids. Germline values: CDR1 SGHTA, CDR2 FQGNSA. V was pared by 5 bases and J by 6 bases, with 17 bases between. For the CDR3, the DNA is TGTGCCAGCAGCGGGTCTATGGTTCGGATCGAGCAGTACTTC. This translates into CASSGSMVRIEQYF.

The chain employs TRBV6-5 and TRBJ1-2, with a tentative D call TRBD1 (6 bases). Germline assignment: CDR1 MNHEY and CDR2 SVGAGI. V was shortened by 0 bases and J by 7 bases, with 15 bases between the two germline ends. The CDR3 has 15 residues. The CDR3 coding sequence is TGTGCCAGCAGTTACTCTCTGCGGGACATCGGTGGCTACACCTTC. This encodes CASSYSLRDIGGYTF.

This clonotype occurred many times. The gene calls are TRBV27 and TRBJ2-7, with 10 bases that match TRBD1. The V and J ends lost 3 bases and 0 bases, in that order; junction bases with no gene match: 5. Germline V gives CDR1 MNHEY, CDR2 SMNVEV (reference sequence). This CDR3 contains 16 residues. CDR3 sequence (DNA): TGTGCCAGCAGTTTCGGAAGGACAGGGGGCTCCTACGAGCAGTACTTC. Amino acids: CASSFGRTGGSYEQYF.

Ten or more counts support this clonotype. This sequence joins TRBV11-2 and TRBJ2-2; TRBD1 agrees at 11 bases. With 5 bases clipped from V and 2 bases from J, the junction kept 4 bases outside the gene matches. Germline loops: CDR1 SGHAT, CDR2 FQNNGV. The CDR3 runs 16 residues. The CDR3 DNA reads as TGTGCCAGCAGCCCGGACAGGGGGCGTAACACCGGGGAGCTGTTTTTT. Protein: CASSPDRGRNTGELFF. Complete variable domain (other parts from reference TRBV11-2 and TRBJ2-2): EAGVAQSPRYKIIEKRQSVAFWCNPISGHATLYWYQQILGQGPKLLIQFQNNGVVDDSQLPKDRFSAERLKGVDSTLKIQPAKLEDSAVYLCASSPDRGRNTGELFFGEGSRLTVL.

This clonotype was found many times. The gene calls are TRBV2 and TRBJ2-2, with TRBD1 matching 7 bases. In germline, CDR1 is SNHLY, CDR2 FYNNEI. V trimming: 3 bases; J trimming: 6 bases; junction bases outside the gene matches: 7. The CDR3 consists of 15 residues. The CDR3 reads CASSETGKVAGELFF. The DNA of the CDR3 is TGTGCCAGCAGTGAGACAGGGAAGGTCGCCGGGGAGCTGTTTTTT.

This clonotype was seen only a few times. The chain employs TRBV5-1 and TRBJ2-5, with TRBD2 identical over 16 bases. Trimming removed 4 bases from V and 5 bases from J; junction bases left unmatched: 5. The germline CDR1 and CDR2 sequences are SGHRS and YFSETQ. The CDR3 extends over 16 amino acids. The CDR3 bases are TGCGCCAGCAGCCCGGGGACTAGCGGGGGGGTTGAGACCCAGTACTTC. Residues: CASSPGTSGGVETQYF.

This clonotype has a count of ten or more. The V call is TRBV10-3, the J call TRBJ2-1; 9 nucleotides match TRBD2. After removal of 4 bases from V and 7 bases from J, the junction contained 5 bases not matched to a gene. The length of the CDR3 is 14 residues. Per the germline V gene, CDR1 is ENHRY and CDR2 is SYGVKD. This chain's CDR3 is CAISGLAGVNEQFF. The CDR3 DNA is TGTGCCATCAGTGGTTTAGCGGGAGTTAATGAGCAGTTCTTC.

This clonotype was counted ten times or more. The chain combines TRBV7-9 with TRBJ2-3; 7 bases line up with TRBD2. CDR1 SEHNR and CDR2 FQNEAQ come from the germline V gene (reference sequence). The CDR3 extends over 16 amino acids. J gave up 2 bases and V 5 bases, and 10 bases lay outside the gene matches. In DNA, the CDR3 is TGTGCCAGCAGCAATCGAGGGCGGGGGAACACAGATACGCAGTATTTT. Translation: CASSNRGRGNTDTQYF.

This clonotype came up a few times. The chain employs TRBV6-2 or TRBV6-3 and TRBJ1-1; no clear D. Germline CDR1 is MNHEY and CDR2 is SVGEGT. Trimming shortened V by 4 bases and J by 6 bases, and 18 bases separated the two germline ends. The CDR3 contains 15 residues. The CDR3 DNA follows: TGTGCCAGCAGTTCACTAAGGCAGGTAAACGCTGAAGCTTTCTTT. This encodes CASSSLRQVNAEAFF.

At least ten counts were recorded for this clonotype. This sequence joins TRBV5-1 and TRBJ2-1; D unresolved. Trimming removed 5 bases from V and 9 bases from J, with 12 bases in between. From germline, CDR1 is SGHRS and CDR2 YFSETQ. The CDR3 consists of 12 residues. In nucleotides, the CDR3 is TGCGCCAGCAGGAACAATCATGGTGAGCAGTTCTTC. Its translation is CASRNNHGEQFF.

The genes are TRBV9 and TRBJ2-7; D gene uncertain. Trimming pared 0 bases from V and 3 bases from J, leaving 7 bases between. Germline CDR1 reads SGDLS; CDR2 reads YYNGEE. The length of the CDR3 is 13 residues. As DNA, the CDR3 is TGTGCCAGCAGCGTAGAACTAAACTACGAGCAGTACTTC. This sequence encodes CASSVELNYEQYF.

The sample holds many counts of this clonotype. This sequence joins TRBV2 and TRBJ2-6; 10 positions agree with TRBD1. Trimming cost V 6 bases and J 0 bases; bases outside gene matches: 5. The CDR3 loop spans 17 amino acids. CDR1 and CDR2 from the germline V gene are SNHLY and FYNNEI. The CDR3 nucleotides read TGTGCCAGCAGACGGGGACAGGGGCTCTCTGGGGCCAACGTCCTGACTTTC. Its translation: CASRRGQGLSGANVLTF. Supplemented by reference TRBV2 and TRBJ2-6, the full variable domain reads EPEVTQTPSHQVTQMGQEVILRCVPISNHLYFYWYRQILGQKVEFLVSFYNNEISEKSEIFDDQFSVERPDGSNFTLKIRSTKLEDSAMYFCASRRGQGLSGANVLTFGAGSRLTVL.

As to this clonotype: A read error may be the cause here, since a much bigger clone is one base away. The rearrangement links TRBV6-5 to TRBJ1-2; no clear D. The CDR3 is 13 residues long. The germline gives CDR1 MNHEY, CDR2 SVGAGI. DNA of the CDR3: TGTGCCAGCAGTTACGACGGAGTCTATAGCTACACCTTC. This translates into CASSYDGVYSYTF.

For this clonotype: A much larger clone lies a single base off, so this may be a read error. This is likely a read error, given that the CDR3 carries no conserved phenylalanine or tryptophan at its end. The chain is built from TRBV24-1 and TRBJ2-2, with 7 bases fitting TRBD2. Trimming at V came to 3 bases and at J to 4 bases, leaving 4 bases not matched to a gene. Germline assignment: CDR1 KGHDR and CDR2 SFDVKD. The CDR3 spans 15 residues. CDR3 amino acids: CATSDTRGVTGELFS. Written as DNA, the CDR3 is TGTGCCACCAGTGATACCCGGGGGGTCACCGGGGAGCTGTTTTCT.

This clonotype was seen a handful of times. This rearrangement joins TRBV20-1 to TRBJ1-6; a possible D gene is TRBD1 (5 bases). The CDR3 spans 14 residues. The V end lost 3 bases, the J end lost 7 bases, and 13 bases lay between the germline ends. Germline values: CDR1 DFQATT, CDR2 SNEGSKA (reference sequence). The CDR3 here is CSASEQRDNSPLHF. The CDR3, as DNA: TGCAGTGCTAGTGAACAGAGGGACAATTCACCCCTCCACTTT.

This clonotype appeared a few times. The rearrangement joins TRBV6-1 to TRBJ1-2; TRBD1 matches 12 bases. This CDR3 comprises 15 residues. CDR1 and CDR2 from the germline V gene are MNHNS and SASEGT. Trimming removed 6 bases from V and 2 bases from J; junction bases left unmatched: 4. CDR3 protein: CASRTGTGGNYGYTF. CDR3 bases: TGTGCCAGCAGGACCGGGACAGGGGGCAACTATGGCTACACCTTC.

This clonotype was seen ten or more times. The CDR3 sequence: CSVDSRGNTGELFF. DNA for the CDR3: TGCAGCGTTGATTCCAGGGGTAACACCGGGGAGCTGTTTTTT. The chain recombines TRBV29-1 with TRBJ2-2; tentative D call: TRBD1 (6 bases). CDR3 length: 14 residues. Germline V gives CDR1 SQVTM, CDR2 ANQGSEA. V was cut by 3 bases and J by 2 bases, with 10 bases left in between.

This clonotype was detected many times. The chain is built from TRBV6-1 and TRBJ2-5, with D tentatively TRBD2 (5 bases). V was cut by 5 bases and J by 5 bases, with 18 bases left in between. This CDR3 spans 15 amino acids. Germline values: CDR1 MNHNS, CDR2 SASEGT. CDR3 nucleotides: TGTGCCAGCAGTCACATAGGACTGACGGGGGAGACCCAGTACTTC. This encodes CASSHIGLTGETQYF.